This T cell receptor (beta chain) stems from a study of blood T cell repertoires in COVID-19. This clone was counted between two and nine times. Generated by immunoSEQ multiplex PCR, the TCRdb table keeps only in-frame clones and is missing some. This table holds some 320,000 clones, approximately 91% found once. CDR3 size: 14 residues. Trimming removed 0 bases at V and 0 bases at J, with 6 bases between. Germline V CDR1 and CDR2: SGHDT, YYEEEE. Enrollees, about 18 to 90 years old, lived in about two dozen US areas. Participants reported their clinical history, and cohort assignment relied on those reports.

The material sequenced was PBMCs or T cells enriched from blood (not recorded which). This TCR was recovered from a woman aged 25 to 45 who had been exposed to COVID-19. The rearrangement joins TRBV5-6 to TRBJ1-1; the D is unclear. CDR3 bases: TGTGCCAGCAGCTTGGAGCCCGTGAACACTGAAGCTTTCTTT. It encodes CASSLEPVNTEAFF.